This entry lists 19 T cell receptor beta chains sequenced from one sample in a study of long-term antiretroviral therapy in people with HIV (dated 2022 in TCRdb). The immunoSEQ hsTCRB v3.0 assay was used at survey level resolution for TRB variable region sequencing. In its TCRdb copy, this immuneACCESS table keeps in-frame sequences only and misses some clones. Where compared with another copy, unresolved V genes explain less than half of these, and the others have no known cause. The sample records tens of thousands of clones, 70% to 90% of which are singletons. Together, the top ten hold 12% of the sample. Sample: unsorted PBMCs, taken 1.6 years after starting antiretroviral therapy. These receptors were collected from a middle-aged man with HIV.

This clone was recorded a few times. This chain's CDR3 is CASSRRGDSSTDTQYF. The DNA of the CDR3 is TGTGCCAGCAGCAGACGGGGGGATTCTAGCACAGATACGCAGTATTTT. V and J are TRBV4-2 and TRBJ2-3; 7 bases are a match to TRBD2. Germline V gene lookup returns CDR1 LGHNA and CDR2 YNFKEQ. This CDR3 contains 16 residues. Trimming at V came to 5 bases and at J to 0 bases, leaving 8 bases not matched to a gene.

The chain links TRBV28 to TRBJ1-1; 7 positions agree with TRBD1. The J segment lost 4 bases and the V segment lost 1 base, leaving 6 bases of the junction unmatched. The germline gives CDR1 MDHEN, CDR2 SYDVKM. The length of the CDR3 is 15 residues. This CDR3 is CASSLLGDSSTEAFF. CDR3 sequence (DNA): TGTGCCAGCAGTTTATTGGGGGACAGTTCCACTGAAGCTTTCTTT.

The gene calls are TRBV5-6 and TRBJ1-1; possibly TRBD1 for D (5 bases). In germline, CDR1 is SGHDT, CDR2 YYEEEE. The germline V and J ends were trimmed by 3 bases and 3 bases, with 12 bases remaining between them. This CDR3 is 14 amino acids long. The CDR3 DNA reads TGTGCCAGCAGCTCAGGATGGGGGGACACTGAAGCTTTCTTT. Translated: CASSSGWGDTEAFF.

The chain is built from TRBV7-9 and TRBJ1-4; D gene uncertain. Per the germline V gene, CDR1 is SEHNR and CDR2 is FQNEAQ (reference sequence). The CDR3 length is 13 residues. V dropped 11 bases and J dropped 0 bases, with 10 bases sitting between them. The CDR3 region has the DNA TGTGCCTTGAGCGGTGCAACTAATGAAAAACTGTTTTTT. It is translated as CALSGATNEKLFF.

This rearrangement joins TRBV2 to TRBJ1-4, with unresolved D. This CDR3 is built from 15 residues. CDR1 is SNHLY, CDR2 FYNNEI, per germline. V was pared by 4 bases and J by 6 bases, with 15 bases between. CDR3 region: CASSGGVRVDEKLFF. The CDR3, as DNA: TGTGCCAGCAGTGGCGGCGTTCGGGTGGATGAAAAACTGTTTTTT.

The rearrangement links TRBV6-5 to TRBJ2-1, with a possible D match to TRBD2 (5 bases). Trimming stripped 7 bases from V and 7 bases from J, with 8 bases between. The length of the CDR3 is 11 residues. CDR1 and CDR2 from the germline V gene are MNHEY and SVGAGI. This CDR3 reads CASTRGNEQFF. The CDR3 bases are TGTGCCAGCACCCGAGGGAATGAGCAGTTCTTC.

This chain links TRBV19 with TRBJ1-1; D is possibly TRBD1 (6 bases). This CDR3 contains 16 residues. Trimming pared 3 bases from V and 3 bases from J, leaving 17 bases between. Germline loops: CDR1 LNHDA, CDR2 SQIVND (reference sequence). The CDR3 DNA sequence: TGTGCCAGTAGTATTGGCTGGGCAGGGGCGGACACTGAAGCTTTCTTT. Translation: CASSIGWAGADTEAFF.

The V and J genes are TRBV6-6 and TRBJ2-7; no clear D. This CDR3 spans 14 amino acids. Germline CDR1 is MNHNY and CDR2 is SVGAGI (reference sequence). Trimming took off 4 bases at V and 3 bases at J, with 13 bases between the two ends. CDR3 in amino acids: CASSSRDKYYEQYF. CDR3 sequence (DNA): TGTGCCAGCAGTTCCCGAGACAAATACTACGAGCAGTACTTC.

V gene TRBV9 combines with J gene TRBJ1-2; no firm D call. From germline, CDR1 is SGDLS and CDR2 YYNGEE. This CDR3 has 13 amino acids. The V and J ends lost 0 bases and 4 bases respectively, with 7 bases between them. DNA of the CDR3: TGTGCCAGCAGCGTAGACGGTTCCTATGGCTACACCTTC. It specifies CASSVDGSYGYTF.

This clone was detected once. CDR3 amino acids: CASSQGQPYEQYF. The CDR3 DNA sequence: TGCGCCAGCAGCCAAGGACAGCCCTACGAGCAGTACTTC. This chain connects TRBV4-1 to TRBJ2-7; perhaps TRBD1 as D (5 bases). Germline assignment: CDR1 MGHRA and CDR2 YSYEKL. Trimming removed 1 base at V and 2 bases at J, with 6 bases between. The CDR3 contains 13 residues.

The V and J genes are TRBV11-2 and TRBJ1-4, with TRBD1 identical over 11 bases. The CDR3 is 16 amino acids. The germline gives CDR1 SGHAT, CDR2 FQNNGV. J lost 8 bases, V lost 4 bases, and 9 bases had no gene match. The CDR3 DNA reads TGTGCCAGCAGCTCCCTCCGGGACAGGGGGAAGGAAAAACTGTTTTTT. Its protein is CASSSLRDRGKEKLFF.

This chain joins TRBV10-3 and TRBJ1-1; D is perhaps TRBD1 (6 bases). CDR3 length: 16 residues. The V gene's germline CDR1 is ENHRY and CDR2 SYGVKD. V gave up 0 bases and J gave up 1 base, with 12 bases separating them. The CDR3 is CAISESPLRGNTEAFF. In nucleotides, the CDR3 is TGTGCCATCAGTGAGTCGCCCCTCAGGGGGAACACTGAAGCTTTCTTT.

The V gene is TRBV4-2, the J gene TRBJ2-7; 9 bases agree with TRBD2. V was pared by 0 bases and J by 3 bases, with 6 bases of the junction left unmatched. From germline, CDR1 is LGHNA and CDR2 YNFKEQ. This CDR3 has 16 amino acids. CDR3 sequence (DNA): TGTGCCAGCAGCCAAGAACCCGCTAGCGGGAACTACGAGCAGTACTTC. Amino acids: CASSQEPASGNYEQYF.

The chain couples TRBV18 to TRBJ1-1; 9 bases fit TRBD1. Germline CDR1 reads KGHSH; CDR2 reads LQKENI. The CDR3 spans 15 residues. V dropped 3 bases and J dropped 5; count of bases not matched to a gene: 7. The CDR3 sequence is CASSPNRGQGTEAFF. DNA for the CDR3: TGTGCCAGCTCACCGAACAGGGGGCAGGGAACTGAAGCTTTCTTT.

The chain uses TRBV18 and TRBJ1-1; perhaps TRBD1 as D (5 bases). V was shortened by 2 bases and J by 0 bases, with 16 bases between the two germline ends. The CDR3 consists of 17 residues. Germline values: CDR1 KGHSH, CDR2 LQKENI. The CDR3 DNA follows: TGTGCCAGCTCACCAGTTAGCAATCAGGGATTGAACACTGAAGCTTTCTTT. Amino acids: CASSPVSNQGLNTEAFF.

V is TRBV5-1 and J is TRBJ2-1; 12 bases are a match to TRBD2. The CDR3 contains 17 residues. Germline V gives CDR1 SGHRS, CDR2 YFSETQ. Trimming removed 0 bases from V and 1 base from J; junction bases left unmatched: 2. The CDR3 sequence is CASSLGGLAGSYNEQFF. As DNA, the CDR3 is TGCGCCAGCAGCTTGGGAGGACTAGCGGGATCCTACAATGAGCAGTTCTTC.

CDR3 coding DNA: TGCAGCGTTGAAGGGACGGTGAACACTGAAGCTTTCTTT. This translates into CSVEGTVNTEAFF. The rearrangement uses TRBV29-1 and TRBJ1-1; the D is unclear. Between the trimmed V and J ends, which lost 1 base and 0 bases, there was a span of 6 bases. CDR1 and CDR2 from the germline V gene are SQVTM and ANQGSEA. This CDR3 spans 13 amino acids. Drawing the rest from reference TRBV29-1 and TRBJ1-1, the complete variable domain is SAVISQKPSRDICQRGTSLTIQCQVDSQVTMMFWYRQQPGQSLTLIATANQGSEATYESGFVIDKFPISRPNLTFSTLTVSNMSPEDSSIYLCSVEGTVNTEAFFGQGTRLTVV.

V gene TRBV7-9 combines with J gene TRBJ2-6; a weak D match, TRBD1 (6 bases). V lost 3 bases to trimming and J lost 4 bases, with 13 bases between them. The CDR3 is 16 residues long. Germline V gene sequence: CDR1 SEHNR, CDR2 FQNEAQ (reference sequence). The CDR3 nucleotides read TGTGCCAGCAGCTTCCAACAGGGTCTCGGGGCCAACGTCCTGACTTTC. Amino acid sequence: CASSFQQGLGANVLTF. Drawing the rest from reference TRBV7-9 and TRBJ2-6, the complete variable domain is DTGVSQNPRHKITKRGQNVTFRCDPISEHNRLYWYRQTLGQGPEFLTYFQNEAQLEKSRLLSDRFSAERPKGSFSTLEIQRTEQGDSAMYLCASSFQQGLGANVLTFGAGSRLTVL.

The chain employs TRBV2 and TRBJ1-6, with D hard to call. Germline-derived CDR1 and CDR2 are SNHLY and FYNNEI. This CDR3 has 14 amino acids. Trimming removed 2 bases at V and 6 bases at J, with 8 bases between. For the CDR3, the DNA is TGTGCCAGCAGTGAAACGGGGTTTAATTCACCCCTCCACTTT. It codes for CASSETGFNSPLHF.